This TCR beta chain emerged from a study of T cells in localized non-small cell lung cancer. Measured with immunoSEQ multiplex PCR; TCRdb has only the in-frame clones, and not every one. This sample carries over 25,000 clones, over 65% of them seen once, and the ten largest clones take 33%. On this clone itself: The antigen remains unidentified.

Study-wide results and caveats: Tumor showed lower T cell clonality than uninvolved adjacent lung, where it was highest. Only one tumor region was sequenced, so heterogeneity remains possible.

J was trimmed by 7 bases and V by 0 bases; bases with no gene match: 8. From germline, CDR1 is SGHTA and CDR2 FQGTGA. There are 15 residues in the CDR3. Sequencing was performed on peripheral blood, taken before any cancer treatment. The gene calls are TRBV7-3 and TRBJ1-1; 7 bases fit TRBD1. This TCR came from a male donor at least 60 years old with stage II squamous cell lung carcinoma. The DNA for the CDR3 is TGTGCCAGCAGCTTAACCGCCTGGGGGACAGATGAAGCTTTCTTT. Its translation is CASSLTAWGTDEAFF.